These 14 T cell receptor beta chains were sequenced from one sample in a study of Ad26.COV2.S vaccination and SARS-CoV-2 variants. Treatment defined: about 20 received Ad26.COV2.S at low or high dose, single or two shots; several received placebo; per-sample allocation not given. Specimen acquisition occurred on day 63 following the initial vaccine or placebo injection. Here immunoSEQ multiplex PCR was the method, and the copy in TCRdb shows in-frame clones only, minus some. The table shows more than 300,000 clones, with roughly 84% occurring only once. Source: peripheral blood, taken in a trial of Ad26.COV2.S vaccine versus placebo. These receptors were taken from a person aged 18 to 59 who received the Ad26.COV2.S COVID-19 vaccine or a placebo.

The sample holds a few counts of this clone. This rearrangement joins TRBV6-2 or TRBV6-3 to TRBJ2-1; D possibly corresponds to TRBD2 (6 bases). V was cut by 2 bases and J by 7 bases, with 12 bases left in between. This CDR3 is built from 14 residues. From germline, CDR1 is MNHEY and CDR2 SVGEGT. DNA of the CDR3: TGTGCCAGCAGTTACGAGGAGGGCCCAAATGAGCAGTTCTTC. Translated, it gives CASSYEEGPNEQFF.

This chain joins TRBV7-3 and TRBJ1-3; D remains ambiguous. CDR3 size: 15 residues. V gave up 2 bases and J gave up 0 bases, with 8 bases separating them. Germline CDR1 is SGHTA and CDR2 is FQGTGA. DNA of the CDR3: TGTGCCAGCAGCTTATCCGCGGGCTCTGGAAACACCATATATTTT. This codes for CASSLSAGSGNTIYF.

This chain uses TRBV5-4 with TRBJ2-7, with D hard to call. The V and J ends lost 2 bases and 7 bases respectively, with 13 bases between them. Per the germline V gene, CDR1 is SGHNT and CDR2 is YYREEE (reference sequence). CDR3 length equals 13 residues. This CDR3 is CASSFGRTKEQYF. The CDR3 DNA reads TGTGCCAGCAGCTTTGGTAGAACGAAAGAGCAGTACTTC.

J is TRBJ1-6 and V is TRBV6-5; D is unclear. V was pared by 8 bases and J by 6 bases, with 11 bases between. The germline CDR1 and CDR2 sequences are MNHEY and SVGAGI. This CDR3 is built from 13 residues. CDR3 region: CASSDGVNSPLHF. In DNA form, the CDR3 reads TGTGCCAGCTCGGACGGAGTTAATTCACCCCTCCACTTT.

The DNA for the CDR3 is TGCGCCAGCAGCTTGGAGTCTAGAAGGAGTCCAGATACGCAGTATTTT. Translation: CASSLESRRSPDTQYF. The V and J genes are TRBV5-1 and TRBJ2-3; D gene unclear. The ends were cut back, 0 bases at V and 4 bases at J, with 15 bases in the middle. Germline lookup yields CDR1 SGHRS and CDR2 YFSETQ. The CDR3 spans 16 residues.

The J gene is TRBJ1-3, the V gene TRBV5-1, with D possibly TRBD1 on 6 matching bases. The CDR3 is 16 amino acids. V gave up 3 bases and J gave up 0 bases, with 13 bases separating them. Per the germline V gene, CDR1 is SGHRS and CDR2 is YFSETQ. CDR3 sequence: CASSSGQIPSGNTIYF. The CDR3 region has the DNA TGCGCCAGCAGCTCCGGACAGATACCCTCTGGAAACACCATATATTTT.

The CDR3 DNA reads as TGCGCCAGCAGCATTACTTACAATGAGCAGTTCTTC. Translation gives CASSITYNEQFF. The chain is built from TRBV5-1 and TRBJ2-1; D unresolved. CDR3 length: 12 amino acids. Germline loops: CDR1 SGHRS, CDR2 YFSETQ. The V end was cut by 4 bases, the J end by 4 bases, with 6 bases between. Full variable domain (rest looked up from reference TRBV5-1 and TRBJ2-1): KAGVTQTPRYLIKTRGQQVTLSCSPISGHRSVSWYQQTPGQGLQFLFEYFSETQRNKGNFPGRFSGRQFSNSRSEMNVSTLELGDSALYLCASSITYNEQFFGPGTRLTVL.

The gene calls are TRBV18 and TRBJ1-5, with D possibly TRBD1 on 6 matching bases. The CDR3 runs to 17 residues. Per the germline V gene, CDR1 is KGHSH and CDR2 is LQKENI. Trimming removed 0 bases at V and 2 bases at J, with 14 bases between. CDR3 coding DNA: TGTGCCAGCTCACCACCGTTAGGGGGTCTCGGCAATCAGCCCCAGCATTTT. As protein: CASSPPLGGLGNQPQHF. Drawing the rest from reference TRBV18 and TRBJ1-5, the complete variable domain is NAGVMQNPRHLVRRRGQEARLRCSPMKGHSHVYWYRQLPEEGLKFMVYLQKENIIDESGMPKERFSAEFPKEGPSILRIQQVVRGDSAAYFCASSPPLGGLGNQPQHFGDGTRLSIL.

The chain is built from TRBV5-4 and TRBJ1-4; 9 bases line up with TRBD1. V gave up 4 bases and J gave up 8 bases; unmatched junction bases: 9. This CDR3 is built from 15 residues. Germline values: CDR1 SGHNT, CDR2 YYREEE (reference sequence). DNA for the CDR3: TGTGCCAGCAGCCTTGGGGACAGGGTCAACGAAAAACTGTTTTTT. Translating it yields CASSLGDRVNEKLFF.

The CDR3 region is CATTIWGAPETQYF. CDR3 DNA sequence: TGTGCCACCACAATCTGGGGGGCTCCAGAGACCCAGTACTTC. The V gene is TRBV2, the J gene TRBJ2-5; D tentatively reads TRBD1 or TRBD2 (6 bases each). The germline CDR1 and CDR2 sequences are SNHLY and FYNNEI. The CDR3 totals 14 residues. Trimming pared 10 bases from V and 4 bases from J, leaving 19 bases between.

V is TRBV4-1 and J is TRBJ2-5; TRBD2 matches at 14 bases. The length of the CDR3 is 17 residues. The J segment lost 4 bases and the V segment lost 1 base, leaving 5 bases of the junction unmatched. Germline lookup yields CDR1 MGHRA and CDR2 YSYEKL. CDR3 DNA sequence: TGCGCCAGCAGCCAAGTGACTAGCGGGGGGGCCGCAGAGACCCAGTACTTC. Protein sequence: CASSQVTSGGAAETQYF.

This clone was counted between two and nine times. The chain has TRBV20-1 and TRBJ1-5; a weak D match, TRBD1 (5 bases). This CDR3 contains 14 residues. V lost 3 bases, J lost 1 base, and 10 bases lay in between. Germline V gene data show CDR1 as DFQATT and CDR2 as SNEGSKA (reference sequence). CDR3: CSASSRASNQPQHF. In nucleotides, the CDR3 is TGCAGTGCTAGTAGCAGGGCGAGCAATCAGCCCCAGCATTTT.

This chain uses TRBV3-1 (or the pseudogene TRBV3-2) with TRBJ1-1; D is undetermined. The V gene lost 4 bases and the J gene lost 4 bases, with 10 bases spanning the gap. Germline V gene data show CDR1 as LGHDT and CDR2 as YNNKEL (reference sequence). This CDR3 is built from 13 residues. This CDR3 is CASSRGRSTEAFF. The CDR3 bases are TGTGCCAGCAGCCGTGGGAGGAGCACTGAAGCTTTCTTT.

The V gene is TRBV15, the J gene TRBJ2-7; 7 nucleotides line up with TRBD1. This CDR3 is 13 amino acids long. The V gene end was trimmed by 5 bases and the J gene end by 3 bases; junction bases not matched to a gene: 4. Germline CDR1 LNHNV, CDR2 YYDKDF (reference sequence). This chain's CDR3 is CATSSGQDYEQYF. CDR3 DNA: TGTGCCACCAGCTCCGGACAGGACTACGAGCAGTACTTC.